Reported below is one T cell receptor beta chain. With random hexamers, 0.5 to 1 ug RNA was reverse transcribed. Amplification of TCR beta CDR3 by immunoSEQ multiplex PCR spanned 54 Vbeta and 13 Jbeta. TCRdb re-analysed the immunoSEQ multiplex PCR reads in MiXCR, keeping a single row per CDR3 protein. In the table there are some 300,000 distinct CDR3 sequences, almost 85% of which are singletons. The data are from a study of CD8 T cells in Susac syndrome. CDR1 is SGHAT, CDR2 FQNNGV, per germline. The CDR3 totals 13 residues. V shed 3 bases and J shed 4 bases, with 9 bases lying between them. Relapsing-remitting disease, either stable or active, was present in the treatment-naive patients who were the multiple sclerosis controls. Negative isolation yielded CD4+ and CD8+ T cells, and FACS enriched TEMRA cells.

This receptor was identified in a human donor with multiple sclerosis. The chain links TRBV11-2 to TRBJ1-1, with a possible D match to TRBD1 (5 bases). Input material: CD8+ T cells from PBMCs. Written as DNA, the CDR3 is TGTGCCAGCAGCTTGGGACTTTCCACTGAAGCTTTCTTT. As protein: CASSLGLSTEAFF.